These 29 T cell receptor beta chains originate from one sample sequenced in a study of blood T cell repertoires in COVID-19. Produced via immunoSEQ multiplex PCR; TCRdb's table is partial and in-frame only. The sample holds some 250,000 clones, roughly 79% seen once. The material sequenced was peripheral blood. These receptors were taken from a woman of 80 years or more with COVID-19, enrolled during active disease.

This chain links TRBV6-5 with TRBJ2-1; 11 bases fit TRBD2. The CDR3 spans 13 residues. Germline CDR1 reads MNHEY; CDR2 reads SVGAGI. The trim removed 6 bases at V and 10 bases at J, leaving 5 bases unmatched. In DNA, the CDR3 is TGTGCCAGCAGGGTACCTAGCGGGGGGGAGCAGTTCTTC. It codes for CASRVPSGGEQFF.

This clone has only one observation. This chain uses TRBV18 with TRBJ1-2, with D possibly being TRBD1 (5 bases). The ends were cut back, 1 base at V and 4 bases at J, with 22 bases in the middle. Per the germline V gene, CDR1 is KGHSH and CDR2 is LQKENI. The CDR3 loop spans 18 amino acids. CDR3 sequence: CASSPLGPGRGETYGYTF. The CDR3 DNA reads TGTGCCAGCTCACCACTTGGGCCCGGGCGGGGCGAGACCTATGGCTACACCTTC.

CDR3 amino acids: CSVGQSSYEQYF. CDR3 nucleotides: TGCAGCGTTGGACAGAGCTCCTACGAGCAGTACTTC. The chain has TRBV29-1 and TRBJ2-7, with D possibly TRBD1 on 5 matching bases. The germline gives CDR1 SQVTM, CDR2 ANQGSEA. The V end was cut by 4 bases, the J end by 0 bases, with 7 bases between. The CDR3 totals 12 residues.

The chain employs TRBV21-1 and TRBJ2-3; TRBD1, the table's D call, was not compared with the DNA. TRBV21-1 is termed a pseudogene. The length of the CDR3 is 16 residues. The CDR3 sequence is CASSKPATGSTDTQYF. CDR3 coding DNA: TGTGCCAGCAGCAAGCCCGCGACAGGGAGCACAGATACGCAGTATTTT.

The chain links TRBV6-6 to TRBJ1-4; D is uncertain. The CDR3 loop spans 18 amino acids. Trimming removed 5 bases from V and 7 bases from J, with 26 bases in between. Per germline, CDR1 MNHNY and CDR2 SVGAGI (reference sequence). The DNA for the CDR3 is TGTGCCAGCAGTCCGACCCTTGGGGTAAGGGAGTCGGGTGAAAAACTGTTTTTT. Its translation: CASSPTLGVRESGEKLFF.

CDR3 coding DNA: TGCGCCAGCAGACCCGGGACAGGGGAAGGGTCCAGAACCAACGAGCAGTACTTC. This translates into CASRPGTGEGSRTNEQYF. The chain couples TRBV10-1 to TRBJ2-7; 10 bases fit TRBD1. The V gene's germline CDR1 is WNHNN and CDR2 SYGVQD (reference sequence). The CDR3 has 18 amino acids. The junction had 19 bases not matched to a gene; V was cut back by 6 bases and J by 5 bases.

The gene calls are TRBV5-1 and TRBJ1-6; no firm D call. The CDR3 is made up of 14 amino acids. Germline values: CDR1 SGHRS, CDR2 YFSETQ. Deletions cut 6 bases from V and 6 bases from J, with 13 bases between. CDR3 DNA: TGCGCCAGCACCAGAGGCAGCGGTAATTCACCCCTCCACTTT. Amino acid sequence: CASTRGSGNSPLHF.

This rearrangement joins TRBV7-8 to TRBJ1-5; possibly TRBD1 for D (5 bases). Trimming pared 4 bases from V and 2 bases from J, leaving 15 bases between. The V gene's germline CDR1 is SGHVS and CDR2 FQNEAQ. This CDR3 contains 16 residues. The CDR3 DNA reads TGTGCCAGCAGCTCGAAGGCAGACAGCCGCAATCAGCCCCAGCATTTT. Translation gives CASSSKADSRNQPQHF.

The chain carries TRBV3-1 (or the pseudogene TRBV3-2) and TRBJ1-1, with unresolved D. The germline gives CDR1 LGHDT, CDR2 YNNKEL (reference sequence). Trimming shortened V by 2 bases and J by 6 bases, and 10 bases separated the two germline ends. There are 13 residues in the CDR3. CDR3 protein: CASSQHRTAEAFF. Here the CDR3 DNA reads TGTGCCAGCAGCCAACACCGAACAGCTGAAGCTTTCTTT.

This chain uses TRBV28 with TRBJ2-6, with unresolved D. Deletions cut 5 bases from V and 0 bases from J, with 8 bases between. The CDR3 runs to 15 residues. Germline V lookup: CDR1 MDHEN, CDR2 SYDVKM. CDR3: CASSPLYSGANVLTF. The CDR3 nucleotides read TGTGCCAGCAGTCCCTTATACTCTGGGGCCAACGTCCTGACTTTC.

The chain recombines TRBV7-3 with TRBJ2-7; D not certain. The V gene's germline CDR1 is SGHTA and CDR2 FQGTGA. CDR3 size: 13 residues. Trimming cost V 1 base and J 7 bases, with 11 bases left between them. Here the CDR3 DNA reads TGTGCCAGCAGCTTAAGTTCTCGGTCTGAGCAGTACTTC. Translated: CASSLSSRSEQYF.

The CDR3 reads CASSPWTSGGAGDTQYF. The CDR3 bases are TGTGCCAGCAGCCCTTGGACTAGCGGGGGGGCTGGAGATACGCAGTATTTT. The chain links TRBV6-2 or TRBV6-3 to TRBJ2-3; the match to TRBD2 covers 15 bases. Germline V gene data show CDR1 as MNHEY and CDR2 as SVGEGT. The length of the CDR3 is 17 residues. V gave up 6 bases and J gave up 5 bases; unmatched junction bases: 9.

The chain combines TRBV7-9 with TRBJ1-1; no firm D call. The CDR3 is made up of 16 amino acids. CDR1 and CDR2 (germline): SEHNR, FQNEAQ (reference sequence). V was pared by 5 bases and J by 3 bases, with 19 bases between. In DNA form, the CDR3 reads TGTGCCAGCAGCCCGTCGCTCGGGTGGGTTGACACTGAAGCTTTCTTT. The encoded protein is CASSPSLGWVDTEAFF. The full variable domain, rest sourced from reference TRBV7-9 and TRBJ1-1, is DTGVSQNPRHKITKRGQNVTFRCDPISEHNRLYWYRQTLGQGPEFLTYFQNEAQLEKSRLLSDRFSAERPKGSFSTLEIQRTEQGDSAMYLCASSPSLGWVDTEAFFGQGTRLTVV.

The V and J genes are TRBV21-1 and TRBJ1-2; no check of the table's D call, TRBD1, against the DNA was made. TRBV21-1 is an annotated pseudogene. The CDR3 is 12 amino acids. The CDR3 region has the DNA TGTGCCAGCGTTAGGACAGGGAATGGCTACACCTTC. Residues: CASVRTGNGYTF.

The chain's CDR3 is CATSDQDHVGNTGELFF. The CDR3 region has the DNA TGTGCCACCAGTGACCAGGATCATGTAGGGAACACCGGGGAGCTGTTTTTT. The chain uses TRBV24-1 and TRBJ2-2; no firm D call. The CDR3 covers 17 residues. Trimming removed 4 bases at V and 1 base at J, with 15 bases between. Germline loops: CDR1 KGHDR, CDR2 SFDVKD.

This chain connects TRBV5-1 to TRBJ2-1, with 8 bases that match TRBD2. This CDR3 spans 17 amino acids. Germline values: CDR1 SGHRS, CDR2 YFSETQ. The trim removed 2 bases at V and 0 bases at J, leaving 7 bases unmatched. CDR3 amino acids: CASSFDRGGSSYNEQFF. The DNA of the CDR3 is TGCGCCAGCAGCTTCGACCGCGGGGGGAGCTCCTACAATGAGCAGTTCTTC.

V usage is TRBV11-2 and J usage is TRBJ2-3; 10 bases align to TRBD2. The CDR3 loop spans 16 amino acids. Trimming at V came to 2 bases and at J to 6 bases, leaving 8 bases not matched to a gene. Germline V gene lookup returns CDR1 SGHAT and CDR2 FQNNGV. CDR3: CASSLWASGSIDTQYF. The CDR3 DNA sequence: TGTGCCAGCAGCTTATGGGCTAGCGGGAGTATTGATACGCAGTATTTT.

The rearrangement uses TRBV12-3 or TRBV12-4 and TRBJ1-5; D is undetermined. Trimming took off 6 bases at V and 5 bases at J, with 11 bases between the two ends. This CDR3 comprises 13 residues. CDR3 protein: CASREGNHQPQHF. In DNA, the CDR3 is TGTGCCAGCAGGGAGGGAAACCATCAGCCCCAGCATTTT.

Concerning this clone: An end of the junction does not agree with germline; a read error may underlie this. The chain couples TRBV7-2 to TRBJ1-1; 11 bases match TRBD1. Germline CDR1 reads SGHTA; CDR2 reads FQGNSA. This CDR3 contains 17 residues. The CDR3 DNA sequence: TGTGCCAGCAGCTTAATTTGGACAGGGGGCTGGAACGCTGAAGCTTTCTTT. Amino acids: CASSLIWTGGWNAEAFF.

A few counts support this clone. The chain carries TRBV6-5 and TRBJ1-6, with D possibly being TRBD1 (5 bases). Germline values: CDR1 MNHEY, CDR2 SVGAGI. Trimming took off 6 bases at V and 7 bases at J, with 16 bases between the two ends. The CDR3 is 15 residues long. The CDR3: CASRPGGLGNSPLHF. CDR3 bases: TGTGCCAGCAGACCCGGGGGTTTGGGAAATTCACCCCTCCACTTT.

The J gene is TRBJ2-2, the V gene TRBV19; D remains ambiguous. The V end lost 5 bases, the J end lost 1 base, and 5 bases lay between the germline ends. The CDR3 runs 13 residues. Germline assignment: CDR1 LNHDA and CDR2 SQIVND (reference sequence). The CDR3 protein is CASSRRNTGELFF. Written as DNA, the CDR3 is TGTGCCAGTAGTCGGAGGAACACCGGGGAGCTGTTTTTT.

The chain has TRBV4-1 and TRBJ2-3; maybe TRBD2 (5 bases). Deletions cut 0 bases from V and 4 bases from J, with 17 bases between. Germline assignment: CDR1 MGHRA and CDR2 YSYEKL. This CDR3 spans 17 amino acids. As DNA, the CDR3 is TGCGCCAGCAGCCAAGAAGCGGCCTCAGACGGTGCAGATACGCAGTATTTT. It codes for CASSQEAASDGADTQYF.

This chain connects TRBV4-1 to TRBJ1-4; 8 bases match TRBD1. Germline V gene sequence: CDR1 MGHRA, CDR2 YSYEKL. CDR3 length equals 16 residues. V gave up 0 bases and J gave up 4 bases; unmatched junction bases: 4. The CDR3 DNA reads TGCGCCAGCAGCCAAGATCGGGACAGGAGTAATGAAAAACTGTTTTTT. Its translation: CASSQDRDRSNEKLFF.

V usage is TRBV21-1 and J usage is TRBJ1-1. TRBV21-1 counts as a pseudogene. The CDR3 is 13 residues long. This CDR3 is CASSSRHNTEAFF. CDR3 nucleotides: TGTGCCAGCAGCTCGCGCCACAACACTGAAGCTTTCTTT.

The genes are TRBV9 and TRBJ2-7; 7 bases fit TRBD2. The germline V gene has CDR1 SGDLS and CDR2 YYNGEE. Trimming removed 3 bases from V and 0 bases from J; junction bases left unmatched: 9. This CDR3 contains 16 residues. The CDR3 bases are TGTGCCAGCAGCGCCTACTCCGGGGGGAGCTCCTACGAGCAGTACTTC. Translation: CASSAYSGGSSYEQYF.

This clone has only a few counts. The CDR3 protein is CASSLFETSREEQYF. DNA of the CDR3: TGTGCCAGCAGCCTTTTTGAGACTTCTCGAGAAGAGCAGTACTTC. The genes are TRBV11-1 and TRBJ2-7; D not certain. Trimming took 5 bases from V and 7 from J, leaving 21 bases between them. Germline CDR1 reads SGHAT; CDR2 reads FQDESV (reference sequence). This CDR3 has 15 amino acids.

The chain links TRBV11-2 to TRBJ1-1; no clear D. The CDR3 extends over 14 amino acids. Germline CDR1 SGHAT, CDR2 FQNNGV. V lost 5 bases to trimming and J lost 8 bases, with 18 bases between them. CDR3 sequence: CASSLRLQEREAFF. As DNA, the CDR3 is TGTGCCAGCAGCCTACGTCTCCAAGAACGGGAAGCTTTCTTT. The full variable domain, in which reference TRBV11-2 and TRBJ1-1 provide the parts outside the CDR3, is EAGVAQSPRYKIIEKRQSVAFWCNPISGHATLYWYQQILGQGPKLLIQFQNNGVVDDSQLPKDRFSAERLKGVDSTLKIQPAKLEDSAVYLCASSLRLQEREAFFGQGTRLTVV.

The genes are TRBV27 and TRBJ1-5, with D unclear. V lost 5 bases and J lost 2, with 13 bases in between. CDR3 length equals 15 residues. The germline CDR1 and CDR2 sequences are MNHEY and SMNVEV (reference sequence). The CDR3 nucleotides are TGTGCCAGCAGTACCGGAGGCACTGGCAATCAGCCCCAGCATTTT. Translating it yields CASSTGGTGNQPQHF.

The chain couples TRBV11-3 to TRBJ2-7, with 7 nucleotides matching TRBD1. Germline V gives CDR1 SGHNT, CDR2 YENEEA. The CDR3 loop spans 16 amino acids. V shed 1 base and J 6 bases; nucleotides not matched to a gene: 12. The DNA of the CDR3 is TGTGCCAGCAGCTTAGGTACCGGTACAGGGGTTTCCGAGCAGTACTTC. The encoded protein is CASSLGTGTGVSEQYF.